Below are 20 T cell receptor beta chains sequenced from a single sample in a study of blood T cell repertoires in COVID-19. Profiling relied on immunoSEQ multiplex PCR, and the TCRdb table lists in-frame clones only, not all of them. Of under 110,000 clones in the sample, approximately 80% were seen once. The sequencing sample was made of peripheral blood. The receptors derive from a man older than 75 with COVID-19, enrolled during active disease.

This chain links TRBV25-1 with TRBJ1-1; perhaps TRBD1 as D (6 bases). CDR1 and CDR2 (germline): MGHDK, SYGVNS. V lost 6 bases to trimming and J lost 4 bases, with 15 bases between them. CDR3 size: 14 residues. Here the CDR3 reads CASRDGQRGTEAFF. Written as DNA, the CDR3 is TGTGCCAGCAGGGACGGACAGCGCGGCACTGAAGCTTTCTTT. Full variable domain (missing parts from reference TRBV25-1 and TRBJ1-1): EADIYQTPRYLVIGTGKKITLECSQTMGHDKMYWYQQDPGMELHLIHYSYGVNSTEKGDLSSESTVSRIRTEHFPLTLESARPSHTSQYLCASRDGQRGTEAFFGQGTRLTVV.

This clone was seen more than once but under ten times. The chain joins TRBV27 to TRBJ2-7; 7 bases map to TRBD1. The V and J ends lost 6 bases and 4 bases, in that order; junction bases with no gene match: 9. The CDR3 loop spans 14 amino acids. Germline values: CDR1 MNHEY, CDR2 SMNVEV (reference sequence). Here the CDR3 DNA reads TGTGCCAGCAGCCCTATGAGGGACAGTTACGAGCAGTACTTC. It encodes CASSPMRDSYEQYF.

The chain carries TRBV4-1 and TRBJ2-4; 8 bases fit TRBD1. The CDR3 runs 18 residues. The germline V gene encodes CDR1 MGHRA and CDR2 YSYEKL. V gave up 1 base and J gave up 0 bases; unmatched junction bases: 8. The CDR3 bases are TGCGCCAGCAGCCAAGCACCGGGACAGGTCCTAGCCAAAAACATTCAGTACTTC. Translation: CASSQAPGQVLAKNIQYF.

The rearrangement links TRBV10-3 to TRBJ2-2; 8 nucleotides line up with TRBD2. V lost 7 bases, J lost 0 bases, and 4 bases stayed unmatched. Germline V gene data show CDR1 as ENHRY and CDR2 as SYGVKD. The CDR3 runs to 15 residues. The CDR3 nucleotides are TGTGCCATCATGGGGCGGGAGGCGAACACCGGGGAGCTGTTTTTT. Translation: CAIMGREANTGELFF.

This sequence joins TRBV28 and TRBJ1-1, with TRBD1 matching 7 bases. The germline CDR1 and CDR2 sequences are MDHEN and SYDVKM. The CDR3 covers 14 residues. V lost 7 bases, J lost 4 bases, and 9 bases stayed unmatched. The CDR3 DNA reads TGTGCCAGCACCGAACAGGGGAGTGTCACTGAAGCTTTCTTT. This gives the protein CASTEQGSVTEAFF.

V usage is TRBV19 and J usage is TRBJ2-1; TRBD2 matches at 9 bases. In germline, CDR1 is LNHDA, CDR2 SQIVND (reference sequence). This CDR3 region has 15 residues. V lost 7 bases, J lost 0 bases, and 4 bases stayed unmatched. The CDR3 DNA reads TGTGCCAGTACCGATAGCGGGGGCTCCTACAATGAGCAGTTCTTC. Its translation: CASTDSGGSYNEQFF.

This clone was seen just once. The CDR3 reads CASSLSGQAYEKLFF. DNA of the CDR3: TGTGCCAGCAGTTTATCGGGACAGGCCTATGAAAAACTGTTTTTT. This chain links TRBV28 with TRBJ1-4; 8 nucleotides match TRBD1. Germline CDR1 is MDHEN and CDR2 is SYDVKM. The CDR3 runs 15 residues. V lost 1 base to trimming and J lost 6 bases; unmatched junction nucleotides: 4.

The rearrangement joins TRBV2 to TRBJ1-1; 8 bases align to TRBD1. Trimming cost V 5 bases and J 3 bases; bases outside gene matches: 8. This CDR3 has 15 amino acids. Germline values: CDR1 SNHLY, CDR2 FYNNEI. CDR3 sequence: CASSPTGVGHTEAFF. The CDR3 coding sequence is TGTGCCAGCAGTCCGACAGGGGTTGGGCACACTGAAGCTTTCTTT.

The chain recombines TRBV9 with TRBJ2-7, with 9 bases lining up with TRBD1. The length of the CDR3 is 15 residues. Germline V gives CDR1 SGDLS, CDR2 YYNGEE. Germline trimming cut 3 bases from V and 0 bases from J; bases unmatched to any gene: 4. CDR3 in DNA: TGTGCCAGCAGCGAAGCGACAGGGGGCTCCTACGAGCAGTACTTC. Its translation is CASSEATGGSYEQYF.

This clone came up once. This likely traces to a read error, being one base from a far larger clone. The CDR3 sequence: CASCRGGSGNTIYF. For the CDR3, the DNA is TGCGCCAGCTGCCGGGGCGGCTCTGGAAACACCATATATTTT. The rearrangement uses TRBV4-3 and TRBJ1-3; perhaps TRBD1 as D (5 bases). Germline CDR1 reads LGHNA; CDR2 reads YSLEER. With 8 bases removed from V and 0 bases from J, the gap between germline ends came to 11 bases. The CDR3 extends over 14 amino acids.

This clone was counted once. The chain is built from TRBV7-2 and TRBJ1-4; 7 nucleotides align to TRBD1. CDR1 SGHTA and CDR2 FQGNSA come from the germline V gene. Unmatched junction bases numbered 18, after V lost 6 bases and J lost 2 bases. The CDR3 loop spans 19 amino acids. The CDR3 loop is CASSSRQGNRVGTNEKLFF. CDR3 nucleotides: TGTGCCAGCAGTTCCCGACAGGGAAATCGTGTCGGGACTAATGAAAAACTGTTTTTT.

The chain links TRBV28 to TRBJ2-7, with TRBD1 identical over 7 bases. The CDR3 totals 13 residues. After removal of 8 bases from V and 2 bases from J, the junction contained 6 bases not matched to a gene. Germline CDR1 reads MDHEN; CDR2 reads SYDVKM. The CDR3 nucleotides read TGTGCCAGCCTACAGGGGACGACCTACGAGCAGTACTTC. Translated, it gives CASLQGTTYEQYF. Together with reference TRBV28 and TRBJ2-7, the CDR3 gives the full variable domain: DVKVTQSSRYLVKRTGEKVFLECVQDMDHENMFWYRQDPGLGLRLIYFSYDVKMKEKGDIPEGYSVSREKKERFSLILESASTNQTSMYLCASLQGTTYEQYFGPGTRLTVT.

The J gene is TRBJ1-2, the V gene TRBV6-6, with a possible D match to TRBD1 (6 bases). The CDR3 is made up of 12 amino acids. Germline V gives CDR1 MNHNY, CDR2 SVGAGI (reference sequence). This CDR3 reads CAVNGEGGGYTF. The CDR3 DNA sequence: TGTGCGGTGAATGGGGAAGGGGGTGGCTACACCTTC.

The chain links TRBV7-3 to TRBJ2-5; TRBD1 matches 8 bases. The CDR3 is 14 amino acids. Trimming at V came to 5 bases and at J to 5 bases, leaving 7 bases not matched to a gene. Germline V gene data show CDR1 as SGHTA and CDR2 as FQGTGA. As DNA, the CDR3 is TGTGCCAGCAGCCGGACAGGGCAAGGGGAGACCCAGTACTTC. Residues: CASSRTGQGETQYF.

The V and J genes are TRBV28 and TRBJ2-7; the match to TRBD1 covers 9 bases. Per germline, CDR1 MDHEN and CDR2 SYDVKM. V trimming: 2 bases; J trimming: 2 bases; junction bases outside the gene matches: 4. This CDR3 is 15 amino acids long. CDR3 region: CASSLAGTGPYEQYF. The CDR3 DNA reads as TGTGCCAGCAGTTTAGCCGGGACAGGGCCCTACGAGCAGTACTTC.

The chain has TRBV19 and TRBJ2-5; 8 bases align to TRBD2. Per the germline V gene, CDR1 is LNHDA and CDR2 is SQIVND (reference sequence). This CDR3 spans 10 amino acids. CDR3 loop: CASGRETQYF. The CDR3 DNA reads as TGTGCAAGCGGGAGAGAGACCCAGTACTTC.

The chain links TRBV28 to TRBJ1-3; no definite D call. This CDR3 spans 14 amino acids. Trimming cost V 5 bases and J 1 base, with 9 bases left between them. CDR1 MDHEN and CDR2 SYDVKM come from the germline V gene. CDR3 amino acids: CASSGGSSGNTIYF. CDR3 sequence (DNA): TGTGCCAGCAGTGGAGGGTCTTCTGGAAACACCATATATTTT.

The chain employs TRBV3-1 (or the pseudogene TRBV3-2) and TRBJ2-7, with D perhaps TRBD1 (6 bases). The germline V gene encodes CDR1 LGHDT and CDR2 YNNKEL (reference sequence). This CDR3 contains 14 residues. The V end lost 1 base, the J end lost 11 bases, and 18 bases lay between the germline ends. The CDR3 here is CASSQGPPGADEYF. CDR3 sequence (DNA): TGTGCCAGCAGCCAAGGACCCCCAGGGGCGGATGAGTACTTC.

This sequence joins TRBV28 and TRBJ2-3; 11 positions match TRBD2. V shed 2 bases and J 4 bases; nucleotides not matched to a gene: 8. This CDR3 region has 17 residues. Germline CDR1 MDHEN, CDR2 SYDVKM. The CDR3 nucleotides read TGTGCCAGCAGTTTAACGCTAGCGGGAGGTTTTGCAGATACGCAGTATTTT. Its translation is CASSLTLAGGFADTQYF.

This clone came up a few times. The gene calls are TRBV30 and TRBJ2-1, with 9 bases matching TRBD2. This CDR3 comprises 15 residues. Germline V gene lookup returns CDR1 GTSNPN and CDR2 SVGIG (reference sequence). After removal of 0 bases from V and 5 bases from J, the junction contained 5 bases not matched to a gene. This chain's CDR3 is CAWSVMGLADNEQFF. CDR3 DNA sequence: TGTGCCTGGAGTGTAATGGGACTAGCCGACAATGAGCAGTTCTTC. Using reference TRBV30 and TRBJ2-1 for the parts outside the CDR3, the full variable domain is SQTIHQWPATLVQPVGSPLSLECTVEGTSNPNLYWYRQAAGRGLQLLFYSVGIGQISSEVPQNLSASRPQDRQFILSSKKLLLSDSGFYLCAWSVMGLADNEQFFGPGTRLTVL.